Reported below is one T cell receptor beta chain. This sample is part of a study of blood T cell repertoires in COVID-19. About the study: Sites across the United States, Italy and Spain contributed samples from acute and convalescent COVID-19. T cells, B-cell-depleted T cells, or PBMCs supplied cDNA or gDNA.

Patients of the Seattle cohort, enrolled during active infection, were followed longitudinally. Original handling: Amplification with reference gene primers provided the estimates of nucleated cell counts. Method: immunoSEQ multiplex PCR; TCRdb's copy keeps in-frame clones and lacks some. V and J calls and clone size are as listed in that table; D and trimming were resolved from the DNA. The table shows 9,500 to 15,000 clones, with around 70% occurring only once. The germline V gene has CDR1 SGDLS and CDR2 YYNGEE. The CDR3 length is 15 residues. V trimming: 3 bases; J trimming: 7 bases; junction bases outside the gene matches: 6.

The sequence came from a man in his sixties with COVID-19, enrolled during active disease. The chain links TRBV9 to TRBJ2-1; 11 bases fit TRBD2. Sequencing was carried out using peripheral blood. CDR3 DNA: TGTGCCAGCAGCGCGCTAGCGGGAGGTCGGAATGAGCAGTTCTTC. Translated: CASSALAGGRNEQFF.